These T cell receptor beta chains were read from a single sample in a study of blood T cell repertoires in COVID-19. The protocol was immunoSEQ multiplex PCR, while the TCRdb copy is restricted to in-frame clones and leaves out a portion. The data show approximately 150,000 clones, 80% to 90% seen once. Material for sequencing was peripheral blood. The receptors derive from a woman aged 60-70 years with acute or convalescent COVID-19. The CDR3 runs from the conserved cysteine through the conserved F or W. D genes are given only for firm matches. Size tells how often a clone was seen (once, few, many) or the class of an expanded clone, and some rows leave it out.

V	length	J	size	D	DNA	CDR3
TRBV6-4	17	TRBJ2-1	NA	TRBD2	TGTGCCAGCAGTGACTCGGAGTCTAGCGGGGGGGCCGATGAGCAGTTCTTC	CASSDSESSGGADEQFF
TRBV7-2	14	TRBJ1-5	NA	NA	TGTGCCAGCAGCTTTCGAGGCAGGGCTCAGCCCCAGCATTTT	CASSFRGRAQPQHF
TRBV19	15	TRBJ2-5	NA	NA	TGTGCCAGTAGTGCATACCGGGACAACCAAGAGACCCAGTACTTC	CASSAYRDNQETQYF
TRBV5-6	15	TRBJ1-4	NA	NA	TGTGCCAGCAGCTCGTTGTCGGGGGGGCTTGGAAAACTGTTTTTT	CASSSLSGGLGKLFF
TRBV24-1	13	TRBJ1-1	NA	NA	TGTGCCACCAGAGGACAGTTGAACACTGAAGCTTTCTTT	CATRGQLNTEAFF
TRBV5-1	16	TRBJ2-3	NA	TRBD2	TGCGCCAGCAGCCCGGGACTAGCGGTCCTCACAGATACGCAGTATTTT	CASSPGLAVLTDTQYF
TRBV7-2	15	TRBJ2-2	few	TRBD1	TGTGCCAGCAGCCTGGGACAGGGGAACACCGGGGAGCTGTTTTTT	CASSLGQGNTGELFF
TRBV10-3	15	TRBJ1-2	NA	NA	TGTGCCATCAGTGAGTACAATTCAGGGAACTATGGCTACACCTTC	CAISEYNSGNYGYTF
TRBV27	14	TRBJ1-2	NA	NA	TGTGCCAGCAGTCCTCACGAGGGTAACTATGGCTACACCTTC	CASSPHEGNYGYTF
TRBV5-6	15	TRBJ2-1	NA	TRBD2	TGTGCCAGCAGCTTGCGCGGGGGGCCCTACAATGAGCAGTTCTTC	CASSLRGGPYNEQFF
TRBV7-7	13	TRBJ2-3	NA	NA	TGTGCTAGCAGCTTAGGCCTGGCCGATACGCAGTATTTT	CASSLGLADTQYF
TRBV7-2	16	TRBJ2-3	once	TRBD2	TGTGCCAGCAGCTTATCCGGGACTAGCGGGGGGGCCTTGGAGTATTTT	CASSLSGTSGGALEYF
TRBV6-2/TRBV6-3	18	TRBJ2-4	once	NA	TGTGCCAGCAGTTACCCCGCTTGGGCAGTCCTAGCCAAAAACATTCAGTACTTC	CASSYPAWAVLAKNIQYF
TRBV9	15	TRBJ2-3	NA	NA	TGTGCCAGCAGCCCCGGAGGGGGGGGTAAAGATACGCAGTATTTT	CASSPGGGGKDTQYF
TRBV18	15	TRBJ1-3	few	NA	TGTGCCAGCTCACGCGACAGGAGCTCTGGAAACACCATATATTTT	CASSRDRSSGNTIYF
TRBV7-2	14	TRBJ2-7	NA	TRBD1	TGTGCCAGCAGCTTCGGACAGGAGGCCTACGAGCAGTACTTC	CASSFGQEAYEQYF
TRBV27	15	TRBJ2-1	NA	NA	TGTGCCAGCAGTTTATTGGCCTTCCGAGAGGATGAGCAGTTCTTC	CASSLLAFREDEQFF
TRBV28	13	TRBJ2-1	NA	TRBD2	TGTGCCAGCAGTTCCGGGGGGGCCAATGAGCAGTTCTTC	CASSSGGANEQFF